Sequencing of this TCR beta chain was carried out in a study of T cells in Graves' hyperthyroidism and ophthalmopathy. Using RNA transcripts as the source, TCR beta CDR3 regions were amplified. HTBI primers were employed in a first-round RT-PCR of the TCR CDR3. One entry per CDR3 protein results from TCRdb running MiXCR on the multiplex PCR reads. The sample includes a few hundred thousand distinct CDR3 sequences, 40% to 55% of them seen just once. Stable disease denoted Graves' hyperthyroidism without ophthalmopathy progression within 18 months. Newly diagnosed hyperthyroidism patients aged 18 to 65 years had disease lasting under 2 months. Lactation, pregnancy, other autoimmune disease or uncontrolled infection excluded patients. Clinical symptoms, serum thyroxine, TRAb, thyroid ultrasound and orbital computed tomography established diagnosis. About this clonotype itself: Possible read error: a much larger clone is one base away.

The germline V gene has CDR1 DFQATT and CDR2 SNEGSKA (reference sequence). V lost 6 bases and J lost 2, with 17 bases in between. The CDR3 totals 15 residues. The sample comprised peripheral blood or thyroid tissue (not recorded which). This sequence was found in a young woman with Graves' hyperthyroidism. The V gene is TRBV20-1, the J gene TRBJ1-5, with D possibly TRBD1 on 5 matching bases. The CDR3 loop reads CSAGSGGGGNQPQHF. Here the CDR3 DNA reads TGCAGTGCCGGCTCCGGGGGGGGGGGCAATCAGCCCCAGCATTTT.